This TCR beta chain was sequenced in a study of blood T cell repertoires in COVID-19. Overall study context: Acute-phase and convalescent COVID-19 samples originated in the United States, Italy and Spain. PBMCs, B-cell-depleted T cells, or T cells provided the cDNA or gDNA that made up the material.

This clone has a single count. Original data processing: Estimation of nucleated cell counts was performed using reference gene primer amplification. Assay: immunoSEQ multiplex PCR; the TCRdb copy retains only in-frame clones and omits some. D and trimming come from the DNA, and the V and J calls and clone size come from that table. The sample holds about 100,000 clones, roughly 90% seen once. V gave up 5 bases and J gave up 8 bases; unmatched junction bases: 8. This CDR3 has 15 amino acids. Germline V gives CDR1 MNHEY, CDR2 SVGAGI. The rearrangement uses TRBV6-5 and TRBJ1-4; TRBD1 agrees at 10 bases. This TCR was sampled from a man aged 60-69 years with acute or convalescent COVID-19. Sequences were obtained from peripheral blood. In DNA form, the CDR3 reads TGTGCCAGCAGTAGAGGGACAGGGGAGGGGGAAAAACTGTTTTTT. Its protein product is CASSRGTGEGEKLFF.